A selection of T cell receptor beta chains follows, all from one sample in a study of blood T cell repertoires in COVID-19. Libraries were prepared by immunoSEQ multiplex PCR; TCRdb keeps only in-frame clonotypes and omits some of them. The data contain about 240,000 clones, roughly four fifths of them singletons. Sequenced: peripheral blood. The receptors come from a woman between 65 and 79 years old with acute or convalescent COVID-19. The CDR3 runs from the conserved cysteine through the conserved F or W. D genes are given only for firm matches. The size of a clone is reported for some rows only, either as once, few or many, or as a class for expanded clones.

cdr3_aa cdr3_nt clone_size j_call d_call v_call
CASSQARTGANTQYF TGTGCCAGCAGCCAAGCCCGAACAGGGGCAAATACGCAGTATTTT NA TRBJ2-3 TRBD1 TRBV3-1/TRBV3-2
CASSLVNGNTIYF TGTGCCAGCAGTTTAGTCAATGGAAACACCATATATTTT NA TRBJ1-3 NA TRBV28
CASSPPTGIGYTF TGTGCCAGCTCACCACCGACAGGAATTGGCTACACCTTC NA TRBJ1-2 NA TRBV18
CASSVYFPRGESKQADGYTF TGTGCCAGTAGCGTATATTTCCCCCGTGGTGAGTCGAAACAGGCGGATGGCTACACCTTC NA TRBJ1-2 NA TRBV19
CASSSRVGGYDGYTF TGTGCCAGCAGTTCCCGAGTGGGAGGGTACGATGGCTACACCTTC NA TRBJ1-2 NA TRBV6-5
CASSLGQGKSNTIYF TGTGCCAGCAGCTTAGGCCAGGGTAAATCGAACACCATATATTTT NA TRBJ1-3 NA TRBV7-2
CSASALDRSNYGYTF TGCAGTGCTAGTGCATTGGACAGGAGTAACTATGGCTACACCTTC NA TRBJ1-2 TRBD1 TRBV20-1
CASSQDSGYTQYF TGCGCCAGCAGCCAAGATAGCGGATATACGCAGTATTTT NA TRBJ2-3 NA TRBV4-3
CASSLNDIPQPQHF TGTGCCAGCTCACTTAACGACATTCCTCAGCCCCAGCATTTT few TRBJ1-5 NA TRBV18
CASSYEDKNTEAFF TGTGCCAGCAGTTACGAAGACAAGAACACTGAAGCTTTCTTT NA TRBJ1-1 NA TRBV6-5
CASTSGEKLFF TGTGCCAGTACTAGCGGTGAAAAACTGTTTTTT NA TRBJ1-4 NA TRBV19
CASSTRGGSGNTIYF TGTGCCAGCAGTACACGAGGGGGCTCTGGAAACACCATATATTTT NA TRBJ1-3 NA TRBV2
CASSESPSYEQYF TGTGCCAGCAGTGAATCCCCGAGCTACGAGCAGTACTTC NA TRBJ2-7 NA TRBV25-1
CASSGQGVGGYTF TGTGCCAGCTCAGGACAGGGAGTGGGAGGCTACACCTTC NA TRBJ1-2 TRBD1 TRBV6-5
CASSTRDRGRNTIYF TGTGCCAGCAGTACCCGGGACAGGGGTAGAAACACCATATATTTT NA TRBJ1-3 TRBD1 TRBV6-5
CASSPPGTWGLWYGYTF TGTGCCAGCAGCCCCCCGGGGACTTGGGGACTATGGTATGGCTACACCTTC NA TRBJ1-2 NA TRBV7-9
CASAEAAFNEKLFF TGTGCCAGCGCTGAGGCCGCTTTTAATGAAAAACTGTTTTTT NA TRBJ1-4 NA TRBV6-5
CAIRPGQSAYEQYF TGTGCCATCAGACCCGGACAGTCCGCCTACGAGCAGTACTTC NA TRBJ2-7 NA TRBV10-3
CASSPYGHSSGANVLTF TGTGCCAGCAGCCCCTACGGACATTCCTCTGGGGCCAACGTCCTGACTTTC NA TRBJ2-6 NA TRBV5-4
CASSLAGGVDTQYF TGTGCCAGCAGTCTAGCGGGGGGGGTAGATACGCAGTATTTT NA TRBJ2-3 TRBD2 TRBV2
CASSPVAGYYEQYF TGTGCCAGCAGTCCCGTGGCAGGCTACTACGAGCAGTACTTC NA TRBJ2-7 NA TRBV5-7
CSARTDSGNTIYF TGCAGCGCGCGAACAGATTCTGGAAACACCATATATTTT few TRBJ1-3 NA TRBV29-1
CASSLASVGLNEKLFF TGTGCCAGCAGCTTAGCTTCGGTGGGCCTTAATGAAAAACTGTTTTTT NA TRBJ1-4 NA TRBV7-6
CASSPHTGNTEAFF TGTGCCAGCAGCCCTCATACAGGGAACACTGAAGCTTTCTTT NA TRBJ1-1 NA TRBV11-3
CASSQDSGFGNTIYF TGCGCCAGCAGCCAAGATTCGGGTTTTGGAAACACCATATATTTT NA TRBJ1-3 NA TRBV4-3
CASSDHSVYNSPLHF TGTGCCAGCAGCGATCACAGTGTCTATAATTCACCCCTCCACTTT few TRBJ1-6 NA TRBV5-4
CASSLTGVNEKLFF TGTGCCAGCAGTTTGACAGGGGTTAATGAAAAACTGTTTTTT NA TRBJ1-4 TRBD1 TRBV6-5
CASSQDVAPGGKGYTF TGCGCCAGCAGCCAAGATGTTGCCCCAGGGGGTAAAGGCTACACCTTC NA TRBJ1-2 TRBD1 TRBV4-3
CASSALGRGGTEAFF TGTGCCAGCAGCGCCCTGGGTAGGGGAGGCACTGAAGCTTTCTTT NA TRBJ1-1 NA TRBV21-1
CASSPMTGNTGELFF TGTGCCAGCAGCCCGATGACAGGGAACACCGGGGAGCTGTTTTTT once TRBJ2-2 NA TRBV7-2
CASSYGPQQAYGYTF TGTGCCAGCAGTTACGGGCCCCAACAAGCTTATGGCTACACCTTC NA TRBJ1-2 NA TRBV6-5
CASSPWADSNYGYTF TGCGCCAGCAGCCCCTGGGCAGATTCGAACTATGGCTACACCTTC NA TRBJ1-2 NA TRBV4-1
CASSLGQNYGYTF TGCGCCAGCAGCCTAGGACAAAACTATGGCTACACCTTC NA TRBJ1-2 NA TRBV10-1
CAGADRAGNTGELFF TGTGCCGGCGCAGACAGGGCAGGGAACACCGGGGAGCTGTTTTTT NA TRBJ2-2 TRBD1 TRBV27
CASSLEGALGTEAFF TGTGCCAGCAGCCTTGAGGGAGCCCTAGGGACTGAAGCTTTCTTT NA TRBJ1-1 NA TRBV3-1/TRBV3-2
CASSQDSSGGLVVGEQFF TGTGCCAGCAGCCAAGATTCCTCGGGGGGGCTTGTAGTGGGTGAGCAGTTCTTC medium-sized TRBJ2-1 TRBD2 TRBV4-2
CASSTKMEGGYGYTF TGTGCCAGCAGTACCAAAATGGAGGGAGGCTATGGCTACACCTTC NA TRBJ1-2 NA TRBV6-4
CASSPRGGSNTEAFF TGTGCCAGCAGTCCCCGGGGGGGATCGAACACTGAAGCTTTCTTT NA TRBJ1-1 NA TRBV6-5
CASSLAPGGVTREQYF TGTGCCAGCAGCTTAGCACCCGGGGGAGTGACGCGCGAGCAGTACTTC once TRBJ2-7 NA TRBV11-2
CASADRPNEPQHF TGTGCCAGCGCGGACAGGCCGAATGAGCCCCAGCATTTT NA TRBJ1-5 TRBD1 TRBV14
CASMFDYGYTF TGTGCCAGCATGTTCGACTATGGCTACACCTTC NA TRBJ1-2 NA TRBV2
CASSDYGQGSQPQHF TGTGCCAGCAGTGATTACGGACAGGGAAGTCAGCCCCAGCATTTT NA TRBJ1-5 TRBD1 TRBV2
CAWSVDRNQPQHF TGTGCCTGGAGTGTAGACAGGAATCAGCCCCAGCATTTT NA TRBJ1-5 NA TRBV30
CASSKPPPVAEQYF TGTGCCAGCAGCAAACCCCCCCCGGTTGCCGAGCAGTACTTC NA TRBJ2-7 NA TRBV7-2
CASSYRQGTNTGELFF TGTGCCAGCAGCTACAGACAGGGTACGAACACCGGGGAGCTGTTTTTT NA TRBJ2-2 TRBD1 TRBV14
CATSDRTSLTGELFF TGTGCCACCAGTGATAGGACTTCCCTTACCGGGGAGCTGTTTTTT once TRBJ2-2 NA TRBV24-1
CASSIQGQGYYEQYF TGTGCCAGTAGTATTCAAGGACAGGGGTACTACGAGCAGTACTTC NA TRBJ2-7 TRBD1 TRBV19
CASSEGGQVNSPLHF TGTGCCAGCAGTGAAGGGGGACAGGTTAATTCACCCCTCCACTTT NA TRBJ1-6 TRBD1 TRBV2
CASTLTGLTGELFF TGTGCCAGCACCCTGACAGGGCTCACCGGGGAGCTGTTTTTT NA TRBJ2-2 TRBD1 TRBV2
CASSETGGAEAFF TGTGCCAGTAGTGAAACAGGGGGCGCTGAAGCTTTCTTT NA TRBJ1-1 TRBD1 TRBV19
CASSHTEGGAREQFF TGTGCCAGCAGCCATACAGAAGGGGGGGCCAGAGAGCAGTTCTTC NA TRBJ2-1 NA TRBV4-2